The 25 T cell receptor beta chains presented below share a single source sample, sequenced in a study of T cell responses to AZD1222 COVID-19 vaccine. Profiled with immunoSEQ multiplex PCR; TCRdb holds only in-frame clones, not every one. In the table there are over 100,000 clones, roughly 90% of which are singletons. This specimen consisted of peripheral blood, obtained on day 0 of AZD1222 vaccination. The receptors originated from an adult in good health.

V and J are TRBV15 and TRBJ1-2, with 7 bases lining up with TRBD1. Germline V gives CDR1 LNHNV, CDR2 YYDKDF (reference sequence). This CDR3 comprises 15 residues. The V gene end was trimmed by 0 bases and the J gene end by 7 bases; junction bases not matched to a gene: 8. For the CDR3, the DNA is TGTGCCACCAGCAGAGATCAAGCGACAGGGAGTGGCTACACCTTC. Residues: CATSRDQATGSGYTF.

The chain carries TRBV4-2 and TRBJ2-5; 10 bases fit TRBD1. The CDR3 is 18 amino acids. CDR1 and CDR2 (germline): LGHNA, YNFKEQ. J was trimmed by 1 base and V by 3 bases; bases with no gene match: 11. The CDR3: CASSQATGGAGAQETQYF. The CDR3 region has the DNA TGTGCCAGCAGCCAGGCGACAGGGGGCGCGGGGGCCCAAGAGACCCAGTACTTC.

Ten or more counts support this clone. The genes are TRBV3-1 (or the pseudogene TRBV3-2) and TRBJ2-7, with D possibly matching TRBD2 (6 bases). This CDR3 region has 15 residues. Germline V gene lookup returns CDR1 LGHDT and CDR2 YNNKEL (reference sequence). The V gene lost 3 bases and the J gene lost 3 bases, with 15 bases spanning the gap. In DNA form, the CDR3 reads TGTGCCAGCAGCCATGGAGCCGCGGGGCACTACGAGCAGTACTTC. This sequence encodes CASSHGAAGHYEQYF.

CDR3 sequence (DNA): TGTGCCAGCAGCTTAGCAGTCGCCAATCAGCCCCAGCATTTT. Amino acid sequence: CASSLAVANQPQHF. The J gene is TRBJ1-5, the V gene TRBV7-8, with no clear D. Trimming pared 0 bases from V and 3 bases from J, leaving 6 bases between. The CDR3 sequence is 14 residues long. Germline V lookup: CDR1 SGHVS, CDR2 FQNEAQ.

The V call is TRBV30, the J call TRBJ1-1; 11 bases agree with TRBD1. This CDR3 region has 15 residues. The J segment lost 0 bases and the V segment lost 1 base, leaving 1 base of the junction unmatched. Germline V gene data show CDR1 as GTSNPN and CDR2 as SVGIG (reference sequence). The CDR3 DNA sequence: TGTGCCTGGAGTGGGACAGGGGGCATGAACACTGAAGCTTTCTTT. It encodes CAWSGTGGMNTEAFF.

The V call is TRBV11-2, the J call TRBJ2-1; 10 nucleotides agree with TRBD2. Germline V gene sequence: CDR1 SGHAT, CDR2 FQNNGV. The V segment lost 5 bases and the J segment 2 bases; nucleotides outside the gene matches: 3. The CDR3 has 15 amino acids. The CDR3 is CASSELAGAYNEQFF. For the CDR3, the DNA is TGTGCCAGCAGCGAGCTAGCGGGGGCCTACAATGAGCAGTTCTTC.

The chain recombines TRBV5-1 with TRBJ2-3; 8 bases are shared with TRBD2. Germline V lookup: CDR1 SGHRS, CDR2 YFSETQ. This CDR3 is built from 15 residues. V shed 0 bases and J 4 bases; nucleotides not matched to a gene: 4. The CDR3: CASSLDGREADTQYF. Written as DNA, the CDR3 is TGCGCCAGCAGCTTGGACGGGAGGGAGGCAGATACGCAGTATTTT. Variable domain in full (rest from reference TRBV5-1 and TRBJ2-3): KAGVTQTPRYLIKTRGQQVTLSCSPISGHRSVSWYQQTPGQGLQFLFEYFSETQRNKGNFPGRFSGRQFSNSRSEMNVSTLELGDSALYLCASSLDGREADTQYFGPGTRLTVL.

V and J are TRBV5-6 and TRBJ2-5; either TRBD1 or TRBD2 may fit D (6 bases each). CDR3 length equals 13 residues. Per germline, CDR1 SGHDT and CDR2 YYEEEE. V was pared by 0 bases and J by 4 bases, with 7 bases between. In DNA, the CDR3 is TGTGCCAGCAGCTTGGGGGGGGCAGAGACCCAGTACTTC. Amino acid sequence: CASSLGGAETQYF.

The chain employs TRBV9 and TRBJ1-1; 9 nucleotides agree with TRBD1. Unmatched junction bases numbered 8, after V lost 3 bases and J lost 8 bases. The CDR3 is 14 residues long. From germline, CDR1 is SGDLS and CDR2 YYNGEE. CDR3 coding DNA: TGTGCCAGCAGCGCGAGACAGGGGGGAGAGGAAGCTTTCTTT. It specifies CASSARQGGEEAFF.

The chain recombines TRBV7-8 with TRBJ2-7; D gene uncertain. V shed 6 bases and J shed 7 bases, with 13 bases lying between them. Per germline, CDR1 SGHVS and CDR2 FQNEAQ. The CDR3 has 12 residues. The CDR3 nucleotides are TGTGCCAGCAGTCTTAGCTTGGGGGAGCAGTACTTC. Protein sequence: CASSLSLGEQYF.

The chain is built from TRBV25-1 and TRBJ1-6, with 7 bases identical to TRBD1. V was pared by 7 bases and J by 6 bases, with 6 bases of the junction left unmatched. This CDR3 spans 14 amino acids. From germline, CDR1 is MGHDK and CDR2 SYGVNS. The CDR3 reads CASTLTGTNSPLHF. The CDR3 DNA sequence: TGTGCCAGCACCCTGACAGGGACTAATTCACCCCTCCACTTT.

The V and J genes are TRBV4-1 and TRBJ2-7, with TRBD2 matching 11 bases. After removal of 1 base from V and 4 bases from J, the junction contained 3 bases not matched to a gene. Looked up from germline, CDR1 is MGHRA and CDR2 is YSYEKL. This CDR3 comprises 15 residues. The DNA for the CDR3 is TGCGCCAGCAGCCAAGTTACTAGCGGGAGATACGAGCAGTACTTC. Protein product: CASSQVTSGRYEQYF.

The chain joins TRBV7-2 to TRBJ2-3, with D perhaps matching TRBD1 (6 bases). Trimming took 6 bases from V and 4 from J, leaving 14 bases between them. The V gene's germline CDR1 is SGHTA and CDR2 FQGNSA. The CDR3 runs to 14 residues. CDR3 in amino acids: CASRSDRRADTQYF. For the CDR3, the DNA is TGTGCCAGCAGGTCAGACAGGCGGGCAGATACGCAGTATTTT.

The J gene is TRBJ2-4, the V gene TRBV28; maybe TRBD2 (7 bases). Germline-derived CDR1 and CDR2 are MDHEN and SYDVKM. Trimming removed 5 bases at V and 0 bases at J, with 11 bases between. This CDR3 is 15 amino acids long. The CDR3 bases are TGTGCCAGCAGTGGGGGGGGCCTAGCCAAAAACATTCAGTACTTC. Translating it yields CASSGGGLAKNIQYF.

The chain has TRBV29-1 and TRBJ2-1, with TRBD1 matching over 8 bases. V was pared by 3 bases and J by 7 bases, with 2 bases of the junction left unmatched. Per germline, CDR1 SQVTM and CDR2 ANQGSEA. The CDR3 is 12 residues long. The DNA for the CDR3 is TGCAGCGTTGAGACAGGGGTAAATGAGCAGTTCTTC. This codes for CSVETGVNEQFF.

The V and J genes are TRBV18 and TRBJ2-3, with 9 bases lining up with TRBD1. Germline CDR1 is KGHSH and CDR2 is LQKENI. After removal of 3 bases from V and 6 bases from J, the junction contained 7 bases not matched to a gene. This CDR3 is built from 15 residues. For the CDR3, the DNA is TGTGCCAGCTCACCCACCGGGACAGGGCTGGATACGCAGTATTTT. It translates to CASSPTGTGLDTQYF.

The rearrangement joins TRBV7-8 to TRBJ1-1; D uncertain. The V gene lost 5 bases and the J gene lost 0 bases, with 10 bases spanning the gap. Germline loops: CDR1 SGHVS, CDR2 FQNEAQ. The CDR3 contains 14 residues. CDR3 region: CASSQTSLNTEAFF. DNA of the CDR3: TGTGCCAGCAGCCAAACCAGCCTGAACACTGAAGCTTTCTTT.

V and J are TRBV7-3 and TRBJ1-6; D perhaps matches TRBD1 (6 bases). Trimming took 3 bases from V and 0 from J, leaving 9 bases between them. Germline V gene lookup returns CDR1 SGHTA and CDR2 FQGTGA. The CDR3 runs 16 residues. The CDR3 reads CASSFLGGSYNSPLHF. The DNA of the CDR3 is TGTGCCAGCAGCTTCTTAGGGGGCTCCTATAATTCACCCCTCCACTTT.

This chain uses TRBV6-1 with TRBJ2-1; TRBD2 matches at 9 bases. The CDR3 has 17 amino acids. Looked up from germline, CDR1 is MNHNS and CDR2 is SASEGT. With V trimmed by 4 bases and J by 6 bases, 13 bases remained unmatched. The CDR3 region is CASSGGGLAFPPNEQFF. CDR3 DNA sequence: TGTGCCAGCAGTGGAGGTGGACTAGCGTTCCCTCCCAATGAGCAGTTCTTC.

The chain is built from TRBV6-2 or TRBV6-3 and TRBJ1-2, with D tentatively TRBD1 (5 bases). The CDR3 length is 15 residues. The V end was cut by 6 bases, the J end by 4 bases, with 18 bases between. CDR1 and CDR2 from the germline V gene are MNHEY and SVGEGT. CDR3 in amino acids: CASSRGTATSYGYTF. CDR3 DNA: TGTGCCAGCAGCCGCGGGACCGCGACCTCCTATGGCTACACCTTC.

V gene TRBV27 combines with J gene TRBJ1-2; D is uncertain. The germline V gene has CDR1 MNHEY and CDR2 SMNVEV (reference sequence). The V end lost 3 bases, the J end lost 1 base, and 9 bases lay between the germline ends. This CDR3 spans 14 amino acids. The chain's CDR3 is CASSFRALNYGYTF. The CDR3 DNA follows: TGTGCCAGCAGTTTCCGGGCCCTTAACTATGGCTACACCTTC.

The V gene is TRBV10-1, the J gene TRBJ1-1; D possibly corresponds to TRBD1 (5 bases). The CDR3 is made up of 14 amino acids. In germline, CDR1 is WNHNN, CDR2 SYGVQD (reference sequence). V was clipped by 6 bases and J by 4 bases, with 15 bases between them. For the CDR3, the DNA is TGCGCCAGCAGGGAACAGCCTAGGGGCACTGAAGCTTTCTTT. Translating gives CASREQPRGTEAFF.

This chain's CDR3 is CASSGDRGNQPQHF. The DNA of the CDR3 is TGTGCCAGCAGTGGCGACAGGGGCAATCAGCCCCAGCATTTT. This chain connects TRBV2 to TRBJ1-5; 7 bases are a match to TRBD1. This CDR3 contains 14 residues. The V gene end was trimmed by 4 bases and the J gene end by 2 bases; junction bases not matched to a gene: 2. Germline CDR1 and CDR2: SNHLY and FYNNEI.

This chain links TRBV9 with TRBJ2-2; D remains ambiguous. CDR3 length equals 15 residues. Per germline, CDR1 SGDLS and CDR2 YYNGEE. V lost 0 bases, J lost 4 bases, and 10 bases lay in between. CDR3 loop: CASSVAAQPTGELFF. The CDR3 region has the DNA TGTGCCAGCAGCGTAGCGGCTCAACCCACCGGGGAGCTGTTTTTT. Full variable domain (missing parts from reference TRBV9 and TRBJ2-2): DSGVTQTPKHLITATGQRVTLRCSPRSGDLSVYWYQQSLDQGLQFLIQYYNGEERAKGNILERFSAQQFPDLHSELNLSSLELGDSALYFCASSVAAQPTGELFFGEGSRLTVL.

This chain links TRBV18 with TRBJ2-3, with D perhaps TRBD1 (5 bases). The length of the CDR3 is 13 residues. V was trimmed by 5 bases and J by 3 bases, leaving 9 bases between them. Germline lookup yields CDR1 KGHSH and CDR2 LQKENI. CDR3: CASSSRQTDTQYF. In DNA form, the CDR3 reads TGTGCCAGCTCATCAAGACAGACAGATACGCAGTATTTT.